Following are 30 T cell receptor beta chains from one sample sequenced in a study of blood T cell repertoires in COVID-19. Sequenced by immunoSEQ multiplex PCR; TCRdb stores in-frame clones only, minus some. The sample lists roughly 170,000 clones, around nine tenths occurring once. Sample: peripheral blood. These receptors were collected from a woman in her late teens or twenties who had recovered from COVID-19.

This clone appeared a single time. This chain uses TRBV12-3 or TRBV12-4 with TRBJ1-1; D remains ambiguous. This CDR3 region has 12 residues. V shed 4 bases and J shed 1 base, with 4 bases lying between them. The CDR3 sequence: CASSSRNTEAFF. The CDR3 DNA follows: TGTGCCAGCAGTTCCAGGAACACTGAAGCTTTCTTT.

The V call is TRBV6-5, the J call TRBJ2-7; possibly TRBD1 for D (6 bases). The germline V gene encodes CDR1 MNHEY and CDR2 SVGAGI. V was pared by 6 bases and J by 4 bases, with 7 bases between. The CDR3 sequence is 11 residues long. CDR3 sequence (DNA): TGTGCCAGCAGGGACAGTTACGAGCAGTACTTC. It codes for CASRDSYEQYF.

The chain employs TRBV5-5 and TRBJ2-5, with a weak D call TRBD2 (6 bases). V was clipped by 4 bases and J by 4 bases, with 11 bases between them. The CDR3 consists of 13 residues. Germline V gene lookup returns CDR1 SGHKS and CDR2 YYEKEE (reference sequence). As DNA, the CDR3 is TGTGCCAGCAGCCGGGAGAGGGTAGAGACCCAGTACTTC. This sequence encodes CASSRERVETQYF.

CDR3 residues: CASSPSGGGTGELFF. The CDR3 nucleotides are TGCGCCAGCAGCCCGAGCGGGGGGGGAACCGGGGAGCTGTTTTTT. The chain has TRBV4-3 and TRBJ2-2, with 10 positions matching TRBD2. Germline V gene data show CDR1 as LGHNA and CDR2 as YSLEER. The CDR3 runs 15 residues. Losses at the gene ends were 4 bases for V and 5 bases for J; bases not matched to a gene: 4.

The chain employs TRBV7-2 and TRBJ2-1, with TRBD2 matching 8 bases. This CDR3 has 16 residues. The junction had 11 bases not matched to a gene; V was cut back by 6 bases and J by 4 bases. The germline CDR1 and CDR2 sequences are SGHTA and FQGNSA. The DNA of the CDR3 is TGTGCCAGCAGTCCGGGAGGGGGACGGAATTACAATGAGCAGTTCTTC. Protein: CASSPGGGRNYNEQFF.

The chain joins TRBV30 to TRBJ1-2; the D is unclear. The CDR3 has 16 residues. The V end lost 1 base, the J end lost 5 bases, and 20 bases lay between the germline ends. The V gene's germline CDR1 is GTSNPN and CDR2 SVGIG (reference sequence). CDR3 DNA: TGTGCCTGGAGTGCATCGCGGTCGGCCAGAGGGTATGGCTACACCTTC. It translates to CAWSASRSARGYGYTF. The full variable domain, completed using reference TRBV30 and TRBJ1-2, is SQTIHQWPATLVQPVGSPLSLECTVEGTSNPNLYWYRQAAGRGLQLLFYSVGIGQISSEVPQNLSASRPQDRQFILSSKKLLLSDSGFYLCAWSASRSARGYGYTFGSGTRLTVV.

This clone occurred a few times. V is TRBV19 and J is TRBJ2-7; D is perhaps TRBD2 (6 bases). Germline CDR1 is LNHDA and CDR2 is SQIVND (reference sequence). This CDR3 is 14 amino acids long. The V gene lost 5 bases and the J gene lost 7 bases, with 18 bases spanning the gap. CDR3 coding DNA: TGTGCCAGTAGTTCGGGACTCCTGGAGGGAGAGCAGTACGTC. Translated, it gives CASSSGLLEGEQYV.

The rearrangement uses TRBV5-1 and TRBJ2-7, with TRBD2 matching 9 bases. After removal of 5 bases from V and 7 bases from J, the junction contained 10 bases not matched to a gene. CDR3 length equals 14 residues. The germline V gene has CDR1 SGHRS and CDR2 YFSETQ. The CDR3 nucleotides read TGCGCCAGCAGGACAGCGGGGGGTGAGGAGGAGCAGTACTTC. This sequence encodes CASRTAGGEEEQYF.

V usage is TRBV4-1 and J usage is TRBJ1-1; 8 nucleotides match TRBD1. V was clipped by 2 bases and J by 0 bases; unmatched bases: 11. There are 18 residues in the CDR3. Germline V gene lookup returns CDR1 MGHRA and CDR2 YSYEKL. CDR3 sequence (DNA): TGCGCCAGCAGCCAACCTTTATACCGACAGGGGCTGAACACTGAAGCTTTCTTT. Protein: CASSQPLYRQGLNTEAFF.

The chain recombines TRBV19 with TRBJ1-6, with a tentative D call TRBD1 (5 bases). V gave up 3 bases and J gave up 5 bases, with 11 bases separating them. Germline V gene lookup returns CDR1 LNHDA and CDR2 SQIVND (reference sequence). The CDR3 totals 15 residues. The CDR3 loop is CASSIQGRHNSPLHF. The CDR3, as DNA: TGTGCCAGTAGTATTCAGGGAAGACATAATTCACCCCTCCACTTT.

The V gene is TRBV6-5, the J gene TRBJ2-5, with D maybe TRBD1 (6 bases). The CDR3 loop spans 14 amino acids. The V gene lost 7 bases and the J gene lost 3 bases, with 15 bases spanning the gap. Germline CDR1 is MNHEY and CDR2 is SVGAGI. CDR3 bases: TGTGCCAGCATCCGGCCAGGGGCTGAAGAGACCCAGTACTTC. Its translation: CASIRPGAEETQYF.

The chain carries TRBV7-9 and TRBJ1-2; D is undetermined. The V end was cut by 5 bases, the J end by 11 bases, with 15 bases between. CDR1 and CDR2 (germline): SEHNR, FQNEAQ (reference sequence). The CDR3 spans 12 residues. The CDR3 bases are TGTGCCAGCAGCGCCCCTTCAATGGAGTACACCTTC. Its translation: CASSAPSMEYTF. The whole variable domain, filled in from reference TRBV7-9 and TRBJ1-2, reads DTGVSQNPRHKITKRGQNVTFRCDPISEHNRLYWYRQTLGQGPEFLTYFQNEAQLEKSRLLSDRFSAERPKGSFSTLEIQRTEQGDSAMYLCASSAPSMEYTFGSGTRLTVV.

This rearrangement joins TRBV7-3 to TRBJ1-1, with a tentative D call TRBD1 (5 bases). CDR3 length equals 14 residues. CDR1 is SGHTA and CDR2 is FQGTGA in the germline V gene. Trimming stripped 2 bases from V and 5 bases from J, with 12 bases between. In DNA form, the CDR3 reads TGTGCCAGCAGCTTACGAGCAGGGTCGACTGAAGCTTTCTTT. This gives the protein CASSLRAGSTEAFF.

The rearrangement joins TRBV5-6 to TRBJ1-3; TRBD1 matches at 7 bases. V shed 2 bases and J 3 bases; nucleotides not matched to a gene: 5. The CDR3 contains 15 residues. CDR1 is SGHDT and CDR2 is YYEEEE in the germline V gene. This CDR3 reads CASSFQGVSGNTIYF. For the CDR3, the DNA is TGTGCCAGCAGCTTCCAGGGGGTTAGTGGAAACACCATATATTTT.

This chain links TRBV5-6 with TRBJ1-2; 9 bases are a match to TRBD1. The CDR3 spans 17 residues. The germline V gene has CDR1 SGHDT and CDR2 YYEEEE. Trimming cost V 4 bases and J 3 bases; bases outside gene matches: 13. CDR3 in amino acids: CASSPSNGQGHHYGYTF. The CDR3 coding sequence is TGTGCCAGCAGCCCCTCAAATGGACAGGGGCACCACTATGGCTACACCTTC.

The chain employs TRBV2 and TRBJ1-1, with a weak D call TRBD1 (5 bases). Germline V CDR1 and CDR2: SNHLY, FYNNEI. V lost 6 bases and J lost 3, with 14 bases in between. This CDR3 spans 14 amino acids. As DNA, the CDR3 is TGTGCCAGCAGGGGGTTAAAAGGGGACACTGAAGCTTTCTTT. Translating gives CASRGLKGDTEAFF.

The CDR3, as DNA: TGTGCCAGCTCACCGTCGAGACAGAGGACGCAGTATTTT. Its protein is CASSPSRQRTQYF. This rearrangement joins TRBV18 to TRBJ2-3; D possibly corresponds to TRBD1 (5 bases). The CDR3 loop spans 13 amino acids. V gave up 3 bases and J gave up 9 bases, with 13 bases separating them. Germline values: CDR1 KGHSH, CDR2 LQKENI.

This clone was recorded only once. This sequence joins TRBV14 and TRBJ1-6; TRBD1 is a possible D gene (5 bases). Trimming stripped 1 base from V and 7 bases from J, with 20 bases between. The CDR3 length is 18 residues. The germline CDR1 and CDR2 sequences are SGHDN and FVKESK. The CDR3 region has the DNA TGTGCCAGCAGCCAAGTAATCTCCAGGGCAGGGTTGAATTCACCCCTCCACTTT. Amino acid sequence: CASSQVISRAGLNSPLHF.

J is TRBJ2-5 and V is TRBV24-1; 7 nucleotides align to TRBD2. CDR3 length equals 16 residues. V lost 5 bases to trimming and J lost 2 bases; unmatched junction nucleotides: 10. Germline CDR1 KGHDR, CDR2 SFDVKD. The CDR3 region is CATSGVGGSFQETQYF. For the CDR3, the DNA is TGTGCCACCAGTGGGGTCGGCGGGAGTTTTCAAGAGACCCAGTACTTC.

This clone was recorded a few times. The CDR3 sequence is CASSVDEVGELFF. The CDR3 nucleotides read TGTGCCAGCAGCGTAGATGAGGTGGGGGAGCTGTTTTTT. The chain employs TRBV9 and TRBJ2-2; D ambiguous. V was shortened by 0 bases and J by 8 bases, with 8 bases between the two germline ends. This CDR3 region has 13 residues. Germline CDR1 is SGDLS and CDR2 is YYNGEE.

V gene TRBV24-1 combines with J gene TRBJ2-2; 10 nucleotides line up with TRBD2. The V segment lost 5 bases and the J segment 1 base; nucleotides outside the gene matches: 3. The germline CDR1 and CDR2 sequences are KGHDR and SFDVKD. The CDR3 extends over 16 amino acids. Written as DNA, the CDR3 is TGTGCCACCAGTGGCGGACTAGCGGTGAACACCGGGGAGCTGTTTTTT. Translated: CATSGGLAVNTGELFF.

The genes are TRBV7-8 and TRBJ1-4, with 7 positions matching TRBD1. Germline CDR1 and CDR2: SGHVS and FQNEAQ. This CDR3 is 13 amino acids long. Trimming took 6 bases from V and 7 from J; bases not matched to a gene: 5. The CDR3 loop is CASRPGGGEKLFF. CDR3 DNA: TGTGCCAGCAGGCCAGGGGGTGGTGAAAAACTGTTTTTT.

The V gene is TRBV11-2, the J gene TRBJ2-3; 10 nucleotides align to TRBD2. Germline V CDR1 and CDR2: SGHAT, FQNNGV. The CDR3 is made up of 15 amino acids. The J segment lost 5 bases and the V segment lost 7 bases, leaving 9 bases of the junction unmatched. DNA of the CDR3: TGTGCCAGCATTCATAGCGGGGGGCTCTTAGATACGCAGTATTTT. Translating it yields CASIHSGGLLDTQYF.

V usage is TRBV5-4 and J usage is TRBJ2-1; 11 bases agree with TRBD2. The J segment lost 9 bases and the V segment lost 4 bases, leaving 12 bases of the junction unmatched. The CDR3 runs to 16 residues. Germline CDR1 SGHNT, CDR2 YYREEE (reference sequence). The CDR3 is CASSPSSGGSFSEQFF. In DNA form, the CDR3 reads TGTGCCAGCAGCCCCTCTAGCGGGGGGAGTTTTAGTGAGCAGTTCTTC. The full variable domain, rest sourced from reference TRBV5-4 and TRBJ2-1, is ETGVTQSPTHLIKTRGQQVTLRCSSQSGHNTVSWYQQALGQGPQFIFQYYREEENGRGNFPPRFSGLQFPNYSSELNVNALELDDSALYLCASSPSSGGSFSEQFFGPGTRLTVL.

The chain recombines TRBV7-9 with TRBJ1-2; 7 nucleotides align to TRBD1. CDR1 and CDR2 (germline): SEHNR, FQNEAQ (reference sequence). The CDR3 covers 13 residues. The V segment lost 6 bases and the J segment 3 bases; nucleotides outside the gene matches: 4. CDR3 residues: CASSPQGDYGYTF. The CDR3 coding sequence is TGTGCCAGCAGTCCGCAGGGGGACTATGGCTACACCTTC.

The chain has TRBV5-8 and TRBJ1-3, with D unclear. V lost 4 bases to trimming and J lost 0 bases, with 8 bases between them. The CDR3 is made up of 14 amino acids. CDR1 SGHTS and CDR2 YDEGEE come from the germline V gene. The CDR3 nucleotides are TGTGCCAGCAGCAGAGGGAGCTCTGGAAACACCATATATTTT. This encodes CASSRGSSGNTIYF.

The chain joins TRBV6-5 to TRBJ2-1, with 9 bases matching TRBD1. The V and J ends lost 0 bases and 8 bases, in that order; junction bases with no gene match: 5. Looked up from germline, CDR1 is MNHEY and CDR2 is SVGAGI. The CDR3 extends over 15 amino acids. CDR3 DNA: TGTGCCAGCAGTTACTCCACAGGGGGCTTAGATGAGCAGTTCTTC. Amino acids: CASSYSTGGLDEQFF.

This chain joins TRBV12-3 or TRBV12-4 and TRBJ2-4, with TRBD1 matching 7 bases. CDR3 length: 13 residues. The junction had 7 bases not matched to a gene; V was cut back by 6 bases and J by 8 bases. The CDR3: CASSPTGRDIQYF. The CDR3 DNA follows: TGTGCCAGCAGCCCGACAGGGAGAGACATTCAGTACTTC.

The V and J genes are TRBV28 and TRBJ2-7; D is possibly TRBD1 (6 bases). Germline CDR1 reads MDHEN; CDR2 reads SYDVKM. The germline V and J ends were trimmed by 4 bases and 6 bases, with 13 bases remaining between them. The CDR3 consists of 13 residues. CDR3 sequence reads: CASSSWTVGEQYV. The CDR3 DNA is TGTGCCAGCAGTTCCTGGACAGTGGGCGAGCAGTACGTC.

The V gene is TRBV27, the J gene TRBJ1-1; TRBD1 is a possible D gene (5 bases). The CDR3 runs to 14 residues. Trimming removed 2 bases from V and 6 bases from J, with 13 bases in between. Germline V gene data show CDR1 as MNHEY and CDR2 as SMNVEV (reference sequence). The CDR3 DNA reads TGTGCCAGCAGTTTACCAGGGAGGGTGCCTGAAGCTTTCTTT. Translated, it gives CASSLPGRVPEAFF.